The TCR beta chain described here comes from a study of cytomegalovirus exposure and HLA in healthy donors. About the research overall: Early release data held 85 million to 95 million unique TCRs from HLA-typed donors. Points from the study as a whole: TCR beta sequences reportedly predicted most subjects' HLA-A and HLA-B alleles accurately.

PCR primers comprised 60 Vbeta and 13 Jbeta primers. The assay was immunoSEQ multiplex PCR, and TCRdb's table has in-frame clones only and misses some. The sample has tens of thousands of clones, around 70% seen once; the top ten hold roughly 6.2%. These donors, healthy bone marrow donors, were studied. Per the germline V gene, CDR1 is MNHEY and CDR2 is SMNVEV (reference sequence). This CDR3 contains 12 residues. The V end was cut by 4 bases, the J end by 7 bases, with 8 bases between. On this clone: What it binds is unknown.

This clonotype was sampled from a woman aged 45 to 65 in good health and CMV-seropositive. Input material: PBMCs. The chain recombines TRBV27 with TRBJ1-5; D is unclear. The CDR3 here is CASSSGAQPQHF. Written as DNA, the CDR3 is TGTGCCAGCAGTTCGGGAGCCCAGCCCCAGCATTTT.